One sample yielded the 30 T cell receptor beta chains listed below, sequenced in a study of blood T cell repertoires in COVID-19. Sequencing was performed with immunoSEQ multiplex PCR; in TCRdb, only in-frame clones are kept and a portion is missing. The sample lists about 57,000 clones, roughly 78% occurring once. The sequencing input was peripheral blood. These receptor sequences come from a woman of 80 years or more with acute or convalescent COVID-19.

The J gene is TRBJ2-2, the V gene TRBV19; D may be TRBD1 (6 bases). Germline CDR1 and CDR2: LNHDA and SQIVND (reference sequence). Trimming left V 3 bases short and J 4 bases short, with 6 bases between. This CDR3 has 13 amino acids. The CDR3 DNA follows: TGTGCCAGTAGTATCAGGGGCACCGGGGAGCTGTTTTTT. Its protein is CASSIRGTGELFF.

This chain links TRBV6-5 with TRBJ1-1; weak D call: TRBD1 (5 bases). The CDR3 runs 13 residues. The V end lost 6 bases, the J end lost 5 bases, and 13 bases lay between the germline ends. Germline-derived CDR1 and CDR2 are MNHEY and SVGAGI. For the CDR3, the DNA is TGTGCCAGCAGCGTTGCAGGGCGTACTGAAGCTTTCTTT. Its translation: CASSVAGRTEAFF.

J is TRBJ2-1 and V is TRBV5-1; no reliable D call. The CDR3 has 11 residues. CDR1 and CDR2 (germline): SGHRS, YFSETQ. V lost 1 base and J 6 bases, leaving 2 bases between the germline ends. CDR3 protein: CASSLLNEQFF. The CDR3 region has the DNA TGCGCCAGCAGCTTGCTCAATGAGCAGTTCTTC.

This chain connects TRBV4-1 to TRBJ1-2; 7 bases are a match to TRBD1. The V gene end was trimmed by 3 bases and the J gene end by 5 bases; junction bases not matched to a gene: 12. The germline gives CDR1 MGHRA, CDR2 YSYEKL. The CDR3 has 16 residues. The CDR3 is CASSQSDRAEGYGYTF. CDR3 bases: TGCGCCAGCAGCCAGTCCGACAGGGCGGAGGGGTATGGCTACACCTTC.

The chain has TRBV18 and TRBJ2-3; 10 nucleotides line up with TRBD2. With 3 bases clipped from V and 1 base from J, the junction kept 10 bases outside the gene matches. The germline V gene has CDR1 KGHSH and CDR2 LQKENI. This CDR3 comprises 18 residues. CDR3 region: CASSPLAGGPPGTDTQYF. DNA of the CDR3: TGTGCCAGCTCACCCTTAGCGGGAGGCCCCCCCGGCACAGATACGCAGTATTTT. The entire variable domain, with the rest obtained from reference TRBV18 and TRBJ2-3, is as follows: NAGVMQNPRHLVRRRGQEARLRCSPMKGHSHVYWYRQLPEEGLKFMVYLQKENIIDESGMPKERFSAEFPKEGPSILRIQQVVRGDSAAYFCASSPLAGGPPGTDTQYFGPGTRLTVL.

The chain carries TRBV12-3 or TRBV12-4 and TRBJ1-2, with a possible D match to TRBD1 (6 bases). Between the trimmed V and J ends, which lost 0 bases and 7 bases, there was a span of 9 bases. The CDR3 is made up of 13 amino acids. The CDR3 sequence is CASSLAIGGGYTF. The CDR3 DNA follows: TGTGCCAGCAGTTTAGCAATAGGGGGTGGCTACACCTTC.

The chain recombines TRBV5-4 with TRBJ2-3, with TRBD2 identical over 12 bases. Per the germline V gene, CDR1 is SGHNT and CDR2 is YYREEE (reference sequence). The CDR3 has 16 residues. V was clipped by 4 bases and J by 3 bases; unmatched bases: 6. CDR3 sequence reads: CASSPPLAGGTDTQYF. The CDR3 region has the DNA TGTGCCAGCAGCCCACCTCTAGCGGGGGGGACAGATACGCAGTATTTT.

The CDR3 reads CSVEEAQGRNTEAFF. In nucleotides, the CDR3 is TGCAGCGTTGAAGAAGCCCAGGGTCGGAACACTGAAGCTTTCTTT. This chain joins TRBV29-1 and TRBJ1-1, with D possibly TRBD1 on 5 matching bases. Germline V gives CDR1 SQVTM, CDR2 ANQGSEA. Trimming left V 0 bases short and J 1 base short, with 12 bases between. The CDR3 spans 15 residues.

The chain recombines TRBV19 with TRBJ2-2, with 10 bases aligning to TRBD1. V lost 4 bases, J lost 3 bases, and 2 bases stayed unmatched. The CDR3 extends over 15 amino acids. From germline, CDR1 is LNHDA and CDR2 SQIVND (reference sequence). The CDR3 nucleotides read TGTGCCAGTAGTAACGGACAGGGGGACACCGGGGAGCTGTTTTTT. Residues: CASSNGQGDTGELFF.

This clone appeared a few times. The chain links TRBV11-3 to TRBJ1-1; D not resolved. The V end lost 3 bases, the J end lost 1 base, and 6 bases lay between the germline ends. The CDR3 is 13 residues long. Looked up from germline, CDR1 is SGHNT and CDR2 is YENEEA. Here the CDR3 reads CASSFEENTEAFF. CDR3 nucleotides: TGTGCCAGCAGCTTCGAGGAGAACACTGAAGCTTTCTTT.

This chain joins TRBV2 and TRBJ2-1; possibly TRBD1 for D (6 bases). V lost 6 bases and J 10 bases, leaving 22 bases between the germline ends. CDR1 is SNHLY and CDR2 is FYNNEI in the germline V gene. This CDR3 comprises 15 residues. The CDR3 nucleotides read TGTGCCAGCAGAGGACAGAGGATTCAGCGTAGGGAGCAGTTCTTC. It specifies CASRGQRIQRREQFF. The variable domain in full, with the rest retrieved from reference TRBV2 and TRBJ2-1, is EPEVTQTPSHQVTQMGQEVILRCVPISNHLYFYWYRQILGQKVEFLVSFYNNEISEKSEIFDDQFSVERPDGSNFTLKIRSTKLEDSAMYFCASRGQRIQRREQFFGPGTRLTVL.

The chain recombines TRBV5-1 with TRBJ1-1, with TRBD1 matching 8 bases. The CDR3 extends over 14 amino acids. V lost 4 bases to trimming and J lost 5 bases; unmatched junction nucleotides: 7. Germline values: CDR1 SGHRS, CDR2 YFSETQ. CDR3 bases: TGCGCCAGCAGCCCGACAGGGGCGGGGACTGAAGCTTTCTTT. Protein sequence: CASSPTGAGTEAFF.

The chain uses TRBV20-1 and TRBJ2-5, with D uncertain. V shed 5 bases and J shed 5 bases, with 9 bases lying between them. Germline lookup yields CDR1 DFQATT and CDR2 SNEGSKA (reference sequence). The CDR3 spans 11 residues. The CDR3 DNA reads as TGCAGTGCTCTTAACGGGGAGACCCAGTACTTC. This codes for CSALNGETQYF.

The V and J genes are TRBV7-2 and TRBJ1-5; maybe TRBD1 (5 bases). The CDR3 has 14 amino acids. Germline assignment: CDR1 SGHTA and CDR2 FQGNSA. The V end was cut by 0 bases, the J end by 7 bases, with 10 bases between. DNA for the CDR3: TGTGCCAGCAGCTTAGCGGGGGGAGGCCAGCCCCAGCATTTT. This gives the protein CASSLAGGGQPQHF.

The chain couples TRBV3-1 (or the pseudogene TRBV3-2) to TRBJ1-4; TRBD1 is a possible D gene (6 bases). Germline-derived CDR1 and CDR2 are LGHDT and YNNKEL (reference sequence). V was cut by 8 bases and J by 4 bases, with 14 bases left in between. There are 14 residues in the CDR3. This CDR3 is CASSTDRLNEKLFF. The DNA for the CDR3 is TGTGCCAGCTCCACTGACAGGCTTAATGAAAAACTGTTTTTT.

The chain couples TRBV21-1 to TRBJ2-1; TRBD1, as called in the table, went unchecked against the DNA. TRBV21-1 is deemed a pseudogene. The CDR3 spans 12 residues. The DNA of the CDR3 is TGTGCCAGCAGCATTAACTCGGGACACCCGTTCTTC. This translates into CASSINSGHPFF.

The chain is built from TRBV28 and TRBJ2-2; 8 bases fit TRBD2. Germline CDR1 MDHEN, CDR2 SYDVKM. This CDR3 spans 13 amino acids. The J segment lost 8 bases and the V segment lost 4 bases, leaving 3 bases of the junction unmatched. The CDR3 protein is CASSSTSGGELFF. CDR3 nucleotides: TGTGCCAGCAGTTCAACTAGCGGAGGGGAGCTGTTTTTT.

The rearrangement uses TRBV2 and TRBJ2-1; D is uncertain. The CDR3 loop spans 16 amino acids. Per germline, CDR1 SNHLY and CDR2 FYNNEI. V lost 7 bases and J lost 0, with 16 bases in between. CDR3 region: CASIAPKTSSYNEQFF. In nucleotides, the CDR3 is TGTGCCAGCATAGCCCCCAAGACGAGCTCCTACAATGAGCAGTTCTTC. Together with reference TRBV2 and TRBJ2-1, the CDR3 gives the full variable domain: EPEVTQTPSHQVTQMGQEVILRCVPISNHLYFYWYRQILGQKVEFLVSFYNNEISEKSEIFDDQFSVERPDGSNFTLKIRSTKLEDSAMYFCASIAPKTSSYNEQFFGPGTRLTVL.

The V call is TRBV7-9, the J call TRBJ2-7; TRBD2 might be the D (6 bases). This CDR3 has 13 residues. The germline gives CDR1 SEHNR, CDR2 FQNEAQ (reference sequence). The V end lost 5 bases, the J end lost 1 base, and 9 bases lay between the germline ends. The CDR3 region has the DNA TGTGCCAGCAGCCCCGCGGGGTCCTACGAGCAGTACTTC. This translates into CASSPAGSYEQYF.

The rearrangement uses TRBV6-5 and TRBJ1-2; D ambiguous. The V gene's germline CDR1 is MNHEY and CDR2 SVGAGI. The CDR3 runs to 13 residues. V was pared by 6 bases and J by 0 bases, with 8 bases between. The CDR3 sequence is CASSTTPNYGYTF. CDR3 DNA sequence: TGTGCCAGCAGCACAACACCTAACTATGGCTACACCTTC.

The V gene is TRBV7-8, the J gene TRBJ2-7; 8 bases map to TRBD1. With V trimmed by 5 bases and J by 1 base, 4 bases remained unmatched. Per the germline V gene, CDR1 is SGHVS and CDR2 is FQNEAQ. This CDR3 spans 14 amino acids. CDR3 nucleotides: TGTGCCAGCAGCCGGACAGGGCAATCCTACGAGCAGTACTTC. The encoded protein is CASSRTGQSYEQYF.

The chain carries TRBV3-1 (or the pseudogene TRBV3-2) and TRBJ2-5; 14 bases fit TRBD2. CDR1 and CDR2 from the germline V gene are LGHDT and YNNKEL (reference sequence). CDR3 size: 17 residues. V lost 3 bases to trimming and J lost 2 bases; unmatched junction nucleotides: 5. The CDR3 here is CASSHWTSGGSQETQYF. The CDR3 nucleotides are TGTGCCAGCAGCCATTGGACTAGCGGGGGGTCACAAGAGACCCAGTACTTC.

This clone has only one observation. The CDR3 DNA reads as TGCGCCAGCAGCTTGGCACCCGGCCAGGGCGGGAGCGAGCAGTACTTC. Protein product: CASSLAPGQGGSEQYF. The chain joins TRBV5-1 to TRBJ2-7; 7 nucleotides match TRBD2. This CDR3 is built from 16 residues. V trimming: 0 bases; J trimming: 6 bases; junction bases outside the gene matches: 12. Germline CDR1 SGHRS, CDR2 YFSETQ.

The chain joins TRBV6-1 to TRBJ1-5; 7 bases agree with TRBD1. Trimming at V came to 4 bases and at J to 2 bases, leaving 8 bases not matched to a gene. In germline, CDR1 is MNHNS, CDR2 SASEGT. This CDR3 has 16 amino acids. DNA for the CDR3: TGTGCCAGCAGTGTCAGTAGCGACAGGGGCAATCAGCCCCAGCATTTT. Residues: CASSVSSDRGNQPQHF.

This clone was observed once. V usage is TRBV30 and J usage is TRBJ1-6; D not certain. The V gene's germline CDR1 is GTSNPN and CDR2 SVGIG (reference sequence). CDR3 size: 14 residues. The V gene lost 0 bases and the J gene lost 8 bases, with 11 bases spanning the gap. CDR3 loop: CAWSVRGADSPLHF. CDR3 bases: TGTGCCTGGAGTGTACGTGGTGCGGATTCACCCCTCCACTTT.

Notes on this clone: One end of the junction is discordant with germline, which a read error may explain. The rearrangement uses TRBV11-2 and TRBJ2-7; D possibly corresponds to TRBD1 (6 bases). The CDR3 is 12 amino acids. Germline CDR1 and CDR2: SGHAT and FQNNGV. CDR3 amino acids: CASSPITGSTHF. CDR3 DNA: TGTGCCAGCAGCCCGATCACAGGGTCAACACACTTC.

The chain combines TRBV19 with TRBJ1-5, with D perhaps TRBD1 (6 bases). CDR3 length: 15 amino acids. CDR1 and CDR2 from the germline V gene are LNHDA and SQIVND (reference sequence). The V end lost 7 bases, the J end lost 4 bases, and 17 bases lay between the germline ends. The CDR3 loop reads CASIAGAGRNQPQHF. The CDR3 DNA sequence: TGTGCCAGTATAGCAGGGGCAGGTAGAAATCAGCCCCAGCATTTT.

The chain couples TRBV7-9 to TRBJ1-6, with D perhaps matching TRBD1 (5 bases). V lost 2 bases, J lost 6 bases, and 8 bases lay in between. The germline CDR1 and CDR2 sequences are SEHNR and FQNEAQ (reference sequence). The CDR3 is 14 residues long. This CDR3 reads CASSLRGSNSPLHF. CDR3 sequence (DNA): TGTGCCAGCAGCTTAAGGGGAAGTAATTCACCCCTCCACTTT.

The chain is built from TRBV2 and TRBJ2-3; D is possibly TRBD1 (5 bases). Deletions cut 3 bases from V and 6 bases from J, with 13 bases between. This CDR3 comprises 14 residues. Germline V lookup: CDR1 SNHLY, CDR2 FYNNEI. CDR3 coding DNA: TGTGCCAGCAGTGAGCCCAGGGTAGCCGATACGCAGTATTTT. It yields the protein CASSEPRVADTQYF.

V usage is TRBV28 and J usage is TRBJ2-7, with TRBD1 matching over 11 bases. With 7 bases clipped from V and 2 bases from J, the junction kept 1 base outside the gene matches. The germline gives CDR1 MDHEN, CDR2 SYDVKM. This CDR3 contains 13 residues. For the CDR3, the DNA is TGTGCCAGCAAGGGACAGGGGGCCTACGAGCAGTACTTC. Its translation: CASKGQGAYEQYF. Full variable domain (outside the CDR3, taken from reference TRBV28 and TRBJ2-7): DVKVTQSSRYLVKRTGEKVFLECVQDMDHENMFWYRQDPGLGLRLIYFSYDVKMKEKGDIPEGYSVSREKKERFSLILESASTNQTSMYLCASKGQGAYEQYFGPGTRLTVT.